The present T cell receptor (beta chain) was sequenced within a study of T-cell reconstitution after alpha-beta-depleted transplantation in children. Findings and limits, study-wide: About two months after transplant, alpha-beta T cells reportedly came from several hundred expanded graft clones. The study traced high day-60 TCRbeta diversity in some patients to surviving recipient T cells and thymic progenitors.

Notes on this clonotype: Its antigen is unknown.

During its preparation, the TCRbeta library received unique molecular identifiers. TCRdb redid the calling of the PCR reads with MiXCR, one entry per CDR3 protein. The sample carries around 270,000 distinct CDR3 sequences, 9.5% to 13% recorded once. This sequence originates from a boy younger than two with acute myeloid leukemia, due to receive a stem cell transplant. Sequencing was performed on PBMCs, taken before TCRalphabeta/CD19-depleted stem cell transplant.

The CDR3 here is CAISEIQGTGSYEQYF. The CDR3 coding sequence is TGTGCCATCAGTGAAATACAGGGGACGGGTAGTTACGAGCAGTACTTC. The V gene is TRBV10-3, the J gene TRBJ2-7, with 7 positions matching TRBD1. The V segment lost 3 bases and the J segment 4 bases; nucleotides outside the gene matches: 12. Germline CDR1 is ENHRY and CDR2 is SYGVKD. The CDR3 is 16 amino acids.